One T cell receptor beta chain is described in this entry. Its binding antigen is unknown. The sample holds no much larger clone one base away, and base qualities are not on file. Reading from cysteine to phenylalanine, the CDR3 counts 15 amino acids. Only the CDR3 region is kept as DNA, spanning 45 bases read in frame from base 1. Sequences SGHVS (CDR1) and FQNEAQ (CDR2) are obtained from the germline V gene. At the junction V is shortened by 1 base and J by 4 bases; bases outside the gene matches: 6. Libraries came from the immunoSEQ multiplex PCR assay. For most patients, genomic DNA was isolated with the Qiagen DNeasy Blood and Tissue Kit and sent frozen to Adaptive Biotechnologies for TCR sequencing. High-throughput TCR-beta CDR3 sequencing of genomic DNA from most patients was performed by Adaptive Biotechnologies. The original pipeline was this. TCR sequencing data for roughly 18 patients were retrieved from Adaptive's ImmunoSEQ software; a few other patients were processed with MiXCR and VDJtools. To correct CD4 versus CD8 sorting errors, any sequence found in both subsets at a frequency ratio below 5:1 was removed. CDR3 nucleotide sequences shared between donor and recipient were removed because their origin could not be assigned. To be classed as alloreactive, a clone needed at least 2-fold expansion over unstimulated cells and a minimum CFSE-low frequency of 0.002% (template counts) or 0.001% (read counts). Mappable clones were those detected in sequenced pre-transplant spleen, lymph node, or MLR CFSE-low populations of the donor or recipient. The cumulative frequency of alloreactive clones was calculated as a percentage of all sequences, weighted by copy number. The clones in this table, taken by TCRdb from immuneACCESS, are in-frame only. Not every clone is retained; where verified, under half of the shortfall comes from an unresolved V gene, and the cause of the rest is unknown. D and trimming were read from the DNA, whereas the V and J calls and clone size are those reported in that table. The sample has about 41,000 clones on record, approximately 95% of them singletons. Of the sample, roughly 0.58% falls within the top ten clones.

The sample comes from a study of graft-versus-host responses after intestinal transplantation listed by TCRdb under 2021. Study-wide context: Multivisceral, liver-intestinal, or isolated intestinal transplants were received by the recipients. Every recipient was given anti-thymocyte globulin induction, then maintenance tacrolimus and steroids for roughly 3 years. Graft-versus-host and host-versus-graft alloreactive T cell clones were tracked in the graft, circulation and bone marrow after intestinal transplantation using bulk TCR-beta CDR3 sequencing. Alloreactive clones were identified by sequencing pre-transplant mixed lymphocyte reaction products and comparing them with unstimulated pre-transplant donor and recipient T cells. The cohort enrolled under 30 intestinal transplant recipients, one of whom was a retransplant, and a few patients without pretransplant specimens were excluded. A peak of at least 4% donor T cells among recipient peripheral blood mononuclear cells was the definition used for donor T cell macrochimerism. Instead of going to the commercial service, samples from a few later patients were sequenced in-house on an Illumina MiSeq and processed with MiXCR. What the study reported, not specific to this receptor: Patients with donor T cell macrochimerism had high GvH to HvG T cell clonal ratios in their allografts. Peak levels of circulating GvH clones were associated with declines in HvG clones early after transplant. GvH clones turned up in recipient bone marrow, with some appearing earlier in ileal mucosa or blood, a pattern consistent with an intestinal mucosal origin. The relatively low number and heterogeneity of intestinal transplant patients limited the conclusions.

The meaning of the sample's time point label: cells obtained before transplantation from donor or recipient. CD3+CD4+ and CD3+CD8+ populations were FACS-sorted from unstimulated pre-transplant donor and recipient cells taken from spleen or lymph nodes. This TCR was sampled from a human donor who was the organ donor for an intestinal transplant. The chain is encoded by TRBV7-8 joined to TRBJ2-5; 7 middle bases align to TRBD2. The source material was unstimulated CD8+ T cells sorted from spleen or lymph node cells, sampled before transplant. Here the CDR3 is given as CASSLVGGWRETQYF. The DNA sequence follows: TGTGCCAGCAGCTTAGTGGGGGGGTGGCGAGAGACCCAGTACTTC.